This T cell receptor beta chain was obtained from a study of blood T cell repertoires in COVID-19. Across the whole study: Sites in the United States, Italy and Spain provided acute and convalescent COVID-19 samples. T cells, B-cell-depleted T cells, or PBMCs supplied cDNA or gDNA.

The germline CDR1 and CDR2 sequences are GTSNPN and SVGIG (reference sequence). V was trimmed by 3 bases and J by 4 bases, leaving 28 bases between them. The CDR3 contains 19 residues. Authors' analysis steps: Amplified reference gene primers provided the basis for estimating nucleated cell counts. TCRdb's table, derived via immunoSEQ multiplex PCR, lists solely in-frame clones and lacks some. The V and J calls and the clone size are those of that table, but D and trimming were determined from the DNA. The sample holds around 70,000 clones, 88% seen once. This rearrangement joins TRBV30 to TRBJ1-5; weak D call: TRBD1 (6 bases). Sample: peripheral blood. This sequence originates from a human donor in a cohort sampled during active COVID-19. In nucleotides, the CDR3 is TGTGCCTGGAGCCATAAAGTTTCGGGGACACTCAGGCTGAATCAGCCCCAGCATTTT. Its protein is CAWSHKVSGTLRLNQPQHF. The full variable domain, completed using reference TRBV30 and TRBJ1-5, is SQTIHQWPATLVQPVGSPLSLECTVEGTSNPNLYWYRQAAGRGLQLLFYSVGIGQISSEVPQNLSASRPQDRQFILSSKKLLLSDSGFYLCAWSHKVSGTLRLNQPQHFGDGTRLSIL.